These 2 T cell receptor beta chains were sequenced from one sample in a study of T cell responses to AZD1222 COVID-19 vaccine. Here immunoSEQ multiplex PCR was the method, and the copy in TCRdb shows in-frame clones only, minus some. This table holds about 110,000 clones, approximately 90% found once. The material was peripheral blood, obtained on day 0 of AZD1222 vaccination. The source of these receptors is an adult in good health.

The chain employs TRBV29-1 and TRBJ2-7; the D gene could be TRBD1 or TRBD2 (5 bases each). This CDR3 contains 11 residues. Trimming removed 6 bases from V and 3 bases from J, with 9 bases in between. From germline, CDR1 is SQVTM and CDR2 ANQGSEA. The CDR3 is CSVRGNYEQYF. CDR3 DNA: TGCAGCGTCCGGGGCAACTACGAGCAGTACTTC.

V and J are TRBV7-2 and TRBJ2-1; 11 bases are shared with TRBD2. Germline assignment: CDR1 SGHTA and CDR2 FQGNSA. The CDR3 loop spans 14 amino acids. V lost 4 bases and J lost 7; bases outside the gene matches: 3. CDR3 in DNA: TGTGCCAGCAGCTATAGCGGGGGGGGAAATGAGCAGTTCTTC. Translation: CASSYSGGGNEQFF.